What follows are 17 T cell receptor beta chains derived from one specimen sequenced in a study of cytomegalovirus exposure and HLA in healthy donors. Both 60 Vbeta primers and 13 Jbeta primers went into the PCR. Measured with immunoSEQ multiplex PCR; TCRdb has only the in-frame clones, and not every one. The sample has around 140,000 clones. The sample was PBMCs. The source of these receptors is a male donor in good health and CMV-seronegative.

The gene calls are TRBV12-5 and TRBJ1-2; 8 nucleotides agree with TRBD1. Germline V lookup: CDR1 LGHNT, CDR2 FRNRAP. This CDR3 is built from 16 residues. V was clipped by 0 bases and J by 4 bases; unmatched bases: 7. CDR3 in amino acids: CASGLVPGTGLYGYTF. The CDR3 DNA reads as TGTGCTAGTGGTTTGGTCCCCGGGACAGGCCTCTATGGCTACACCTTC.

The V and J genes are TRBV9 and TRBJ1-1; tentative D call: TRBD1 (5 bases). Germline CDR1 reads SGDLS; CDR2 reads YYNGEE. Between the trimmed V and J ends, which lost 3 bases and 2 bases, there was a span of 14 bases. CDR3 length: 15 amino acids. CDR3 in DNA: TGTGCCAGCAGCGAGAGGGGACTATACAACACTGAAGCTTTCTTT. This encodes CASSERGLYNTEAFF.

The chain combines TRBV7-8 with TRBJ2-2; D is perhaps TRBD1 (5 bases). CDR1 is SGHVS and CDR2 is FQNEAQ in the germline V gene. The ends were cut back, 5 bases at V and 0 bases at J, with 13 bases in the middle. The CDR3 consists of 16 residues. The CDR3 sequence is CASSALRVANTGELFF. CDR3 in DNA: TGTGCCAGCAGCGCCCTCAGGGTCGCGAACACCGGGGAGCTGTTTTTT.

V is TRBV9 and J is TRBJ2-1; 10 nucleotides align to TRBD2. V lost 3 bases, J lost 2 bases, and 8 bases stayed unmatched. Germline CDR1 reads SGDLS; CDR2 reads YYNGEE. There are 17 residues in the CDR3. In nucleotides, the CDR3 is TGTGCCAGCAGCGCCTCTAGCGGGAGTATAACCTACAATGAGCAGTTCTTC. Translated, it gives CASSASSGSITYNEQFF.

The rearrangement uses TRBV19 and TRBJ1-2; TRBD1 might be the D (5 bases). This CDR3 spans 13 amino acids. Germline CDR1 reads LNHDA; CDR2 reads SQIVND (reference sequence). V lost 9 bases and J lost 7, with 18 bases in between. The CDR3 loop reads CASQETASGGYTF. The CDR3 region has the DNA TGTGCCAGCCAAGAGACAGCGAGTGGTGGCTACACCTTC. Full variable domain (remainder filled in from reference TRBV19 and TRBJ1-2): DGGITQSPKYLFRKEGQNVTLSCEQNLNHDAMYWYRQDPGQGLRLIYYSQIVNDFQKGDIAEGYSVSREKKESFPLTVTSAQKNPTAFYLCASQETASGGYTFGSGTRLTVV.

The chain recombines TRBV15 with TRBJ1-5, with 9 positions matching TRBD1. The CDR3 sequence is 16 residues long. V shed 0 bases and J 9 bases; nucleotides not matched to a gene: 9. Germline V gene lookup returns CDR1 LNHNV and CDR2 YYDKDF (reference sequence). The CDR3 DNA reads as TGTGCCACCAGCAGAGATCGACAGGGGGAGGGATGGCCCCAGCATTTT. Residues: CATSRDRQGEGWPQHF.

The CDR3 here is CAWTGMTYEQYF. The CDR3, as DNA: TGTGCCTGGACAGGTATGACCTACGAGCAGTACTTC. The chain joins TRBV30 to TRBJ2-5; D ambiguous. The tail of the sequence fits TRBJ2-7 better, so the J call may be wrong. CDR1 and CDR2 from the germline V gene are GTSNPN and SVGIG (reference sequence). This CDR3 is 12 amino acids long.

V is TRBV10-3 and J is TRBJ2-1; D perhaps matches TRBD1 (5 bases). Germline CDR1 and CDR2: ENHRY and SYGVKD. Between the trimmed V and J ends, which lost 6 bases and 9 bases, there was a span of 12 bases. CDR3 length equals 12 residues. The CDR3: CAISPSQGEQFF. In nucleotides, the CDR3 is TGTGCCATCAGCCCCTCCCAGGGTGAGCAGTTCTTC.

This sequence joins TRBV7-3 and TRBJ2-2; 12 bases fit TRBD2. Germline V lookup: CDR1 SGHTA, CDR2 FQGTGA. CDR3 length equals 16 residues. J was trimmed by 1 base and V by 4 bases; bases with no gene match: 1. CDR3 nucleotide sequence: TGTGCCAGCAGCTCGACTAGCGGGGGGAACACCGGGGAGCTGTTTTTT. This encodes CASSSTSGGNTGELFF. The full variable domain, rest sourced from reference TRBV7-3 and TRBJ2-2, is GAGVSQTPSNKVTEKGKYVELRCDPISGHTALYWYRQSLGQGPEFLIYFQGTGAADDSGLPNDRFFAVRPEGSVSTLKIQRTERGDSAVYLCASSSTSGGNTGELFFGEGSRLTVL.

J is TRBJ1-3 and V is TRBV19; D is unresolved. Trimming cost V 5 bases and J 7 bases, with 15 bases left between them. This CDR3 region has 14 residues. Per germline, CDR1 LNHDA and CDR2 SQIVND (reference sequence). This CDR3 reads CASSLPNRKNTIYF. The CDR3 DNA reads TGTGCCAGTAGTTTACCCAACAGAAAGAACACCATATATTTT.

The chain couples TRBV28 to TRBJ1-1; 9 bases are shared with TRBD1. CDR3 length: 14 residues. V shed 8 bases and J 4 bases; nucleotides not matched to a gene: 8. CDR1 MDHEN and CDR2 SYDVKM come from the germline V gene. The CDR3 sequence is CASLSTGGRTEAFF. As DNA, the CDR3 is TGTGCCAGCCTATCGACAGGGGGTCGCACTGAAGCTTTCTTT.

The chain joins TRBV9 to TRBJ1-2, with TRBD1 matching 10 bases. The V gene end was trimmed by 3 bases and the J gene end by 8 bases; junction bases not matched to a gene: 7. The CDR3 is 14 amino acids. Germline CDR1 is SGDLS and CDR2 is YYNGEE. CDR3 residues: CASSEGTGVRGYTF. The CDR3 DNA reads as TGTGCCAGCAGCGAAGGGACAGGGGTGCGCGGCTACACCTTC.

The chain's CDR3 is CASGMGQGKTQYF. In nucleotides, the CDR3 is TGTGCCAGCGGGATGGGACAGGGAAAGACCCAGTACTTC. The genes are TRBV5-6 and TRBJ2-5; 9 bases line up with TRBD1. This CDR3 is 13 amino acids long. Trimming at V came to 7 bases and at J to 6 bases, leaving 7 bases not matched to a gene. Looked up from germline, CDR1 is SGHDT and CDR2 is YYEEEE.

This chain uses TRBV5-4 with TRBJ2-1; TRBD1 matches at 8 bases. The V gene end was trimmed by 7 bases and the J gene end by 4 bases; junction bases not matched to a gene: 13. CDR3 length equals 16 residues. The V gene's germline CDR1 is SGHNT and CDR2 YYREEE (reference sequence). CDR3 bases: TGTGCCAGCTCTAAGCAGGGGGCAGGGAAGTACAATGAGCAGTTCTTC. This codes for CASSKQGAGKYNEQFF. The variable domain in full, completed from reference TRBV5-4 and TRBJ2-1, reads ETGVTQSPTHLIKTRGQQVTLRCSSQSGHNTVSWYQQALGQGPQFIFQYYREEENGRGNFPPRFSGLQFPNYSSELNVNALELDDSALYLCASSKQGAGKYNEQFFGPGTRLTVL.

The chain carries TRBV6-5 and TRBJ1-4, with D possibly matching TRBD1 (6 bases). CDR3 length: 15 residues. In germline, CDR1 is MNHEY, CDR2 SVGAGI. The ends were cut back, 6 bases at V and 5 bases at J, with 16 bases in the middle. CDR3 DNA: TGTGCCAGCAGCACCTACAGGGATCCGAATGAAAAACTGTTTTTT. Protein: CASSTYRDPNEKLFF.

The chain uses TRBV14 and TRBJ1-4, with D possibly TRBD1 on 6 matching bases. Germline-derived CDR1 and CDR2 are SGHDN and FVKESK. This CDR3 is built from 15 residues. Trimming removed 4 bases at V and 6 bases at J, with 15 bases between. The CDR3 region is CASSRLDSSHEKLFF. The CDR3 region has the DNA TGTGCCAGCAGCCGCTTGGACAGCTCTCATGAAAAACTGTTTTTT.

CDR3 DNA sequence: TGCGCCAGCAGCCTTACAGGGGGTGGCACAGATACGCAGTATTTT. Protein: CASSLTGGGTDTQYF. The genes are TRBV5-1 and TRBJ2-3; 8 positions match TRBD1. The V segment lost 4 bases and the J segment 1 base; nucleotides outside the gene matches: 5. CDR3 length: 15 amino acids. Germline V gene sequence: CDR1 SGHRS, CDR2 YFSETQ. The full variable domain, completed using reference TRBV5-1 and TRBJ2-3, is KAGVTQTPRYLIKTRGQQVTLSCSPISGHRSVSWYQQTPGQGLQFLFEYFSETQRNKGNFPGRFSGRQFSNSRSEMNVSTLELGDSALYLCASSLTGGGTDTQYFGPGTRLTVL.